These 16 T cell receptor beta chains came from one sample sequenced in a study of T cell responses to AZD1222 COVID-19 vaccine. Assay: immunoSEQ multiplex PCR; the TCRdb copy retains only in-frame clones and omits some. The sample consists of more than 70,000 clones, 90% of them appearing once. The sample here was peripheral blood, taken 28 days after the second AZD1222 dose. Every receptor here comes from an adult who received the AZD1222 COVID-19 vaccine.

This chain joins TRBV6-4 and TRBJ1-2; no definite D call. Germline lookup yields CDR1 MRHNA and CDR2 SNTAGT. The CDR3 has 13 residues. The V gene lost 3 bases and the J gene lost 0 bases, with 5 bases spanning the gap. The CDR3 protein is CASSDNSNYGYTF. CDR3 DNA sequence: TGTGCCAGCAGTGATAACTCTAACTATGGCTACACCTTC.

The chain couples TRBV4-2 to TRBJ1-5; 8 bases agree with TRBD1. Germline trimming cut 4 bases from V and 7 bases from J; bases unmatched to any gene: 12. Germline CDR1 is LGHNA and CDR2 is YNFKEQ. This CDR3 comprises 16 residues. DNA for the CDR3: TGTGCCAGCAGCCTTGGGACAGGACCGGAAGAGCAGCCCCAGCATTTT. Amino acid sequence: CASSLGTGPEEQPQHF.

V gene TRBV5-1 combines with J gene TRBJ1-4; no clear D gene. Deletions cut 0 bases from V and 0 bases from J, with 6 bases between. The CDR3 is made up of 15 amino acids. CDR1 SGHRS and CDR2 YFSETQ come from the germline V gene. The CDR3: CASSLVASTNEKLFF. CDR3 bases: TGCGCCAGCAGCTTGGTGGCCTCAACTAATGAAAAACTGTTTTTT.

This chain connects TRBV3-1 (or the pseudogene TRBV3-2) to TRBJ1-2; a weak D match, TRBD1 (6 bases). Trimming shortened V by 2 bases and J by 4 bases, and 8 bases separated the two germline ends. Germline lookup yields CDR1 LGHDT and CDR2 YNNKEL (reference sequence). CDR3 length: 13 residues. CDR3 sequence (DNA): TGTGCCAGCAGCCAAAAAGGGGGCTATGGCTACACCTTC. Its protein product is CASSQKGGYGYTF.

This chain uses TRBV14 with TRBJ2-1; 11 positions agree with TRBD1. CDR3 length: 15 amino acids. Germline CDR1 and CDR2: SGHDN and FVKESK. Trimming cost V 4 bases and J 8 bases; bases outside gene matches: 7. CDR3 amino acids: CASSRDRGFRDEQFF. As DNA, the CDR3 is TGTGCCAGCAGCCGGGACAGGGGGTTTAGGGATGAGCAGTTCTTC.

The chain uses TRBV2 and TRBJ1-5; tentatively, D is TRBD1 (6 bases). There are 17 residues in the CDR3. Germline-derived CDR1 and CDR2 are SNHLY and FYNNEI. V shed 6 bases and J shed 5 bases, with 23 bases lying between them. CDR3 amino acids: CASSAGTIMRKDQPQHF. The CDR3 DNA reads as TGTGCCAGCAGCGCCGGGACAATTATGAGAAAAGATCAGCCCCAGCATTTT.

This clone was counted once. The CDR3 nucleotides read TGTGCCAGCAGCGTGAGCAGGGGGCGCGGCTATGGCTACACCTTC. Translating gives CASSVSRGRGYGYTF. The V call is TRBV9, the J call TRBJ1-2; 8 bases align to TRBD1. Germline trimming cut 2 bases from V and 4 bases from J; bases unmatched to any gene: 7. CDR1 is SGDLS and CDR2 is YYNGEE in the germline V gene. The CDR3 has 15 amino acids.

CDR3 amino acids: CASSSPTGLHEQFF. CDR3 nucleotide sequence: TGTGCCAGCAGCTCCCCGACAGGGTTGCATGAGCAGTTCTTC. V is TRBV7-6 and J is TRBJ2-1, with 7 bases that match TRBD1. Germline assignment: CDR1 SGHVS and CDR2 FNYEAQ. The CDR3 has 14 amino acids. The trim removed 4 bases at V and 8 bases at J, leaving 8 bases unmatched. Supplemented by reference TRBV7-6 and TRBJ2-1, the full variable domain reads GAGVSQSPRYKVTKRGQDVALRCDPISGHVSLYWYRQALGQGPEFLTYFNYEAQQDKSGLPNDRFSAERPEGSISTLTIQRTEQRDSAMYRCASSSPTGLHEQFFGPGTRLTVL.

The chain has TRBV3-1 (or the pseudogene TRBV3-2) and TRBJ1-2; 8 bases agree with TRBD1. V dropped 1 base and J dropped 6; count of bases not matched to a gene: 7. From germline, CDR1 is LGHDT and CDR2 YNNKEL (reference sequence). The CDR3 is made up of 15 amino acids. In DNA, the CDR3 is TGTGCCAGCAGCCAAGTCGGGCAGGGGGCTGATGGCTACACCTTC. This codes for CASSQVGQGADGYTF.

This clone was counted a few times. This chain connects TRBV14 to TRBJ2-7, with TRBD2 matching over 7 bases. Trimming at V came to 4 bases and at J to 0 bases, leaving 3 bases not matched to a gene. The CDR3 totals 14 residues. CDR1 SGHDN and CDR2 FVKESK come from the germline V gene. The DNA for the CDR3 is TGTGCCAGCAGCCCCGGGGGGAACTCCTACGAGCAGTACTTC. This translates into CASSPGGNSYEQYF. Full variable domain (outside the CDR3, taken from reference TRBV14 and TRBJ2-7): EAGVTQFPSHSVIEKGQTVTLRCDPISGHDNLYWYRRVMGKEIKFLLHFVKESKQDESGMPNNRFLAERTGGTYSTLKVQPAELEDSGVYFCASSPGGNSYEQYFGPGTRLTVT.

This chain links TRBV27 with TRBJ1-1; D possibly corresponds to TRBD1 (6 bases). Trimming shortened V by 4 bases and J by 4 bases, and 13 bases separated the two germline ends. Germline-derived CDR1 and CDR2 are MNHEY and SMNVEV (reference sequence). CDR3 size: 14 residues. The CDR3 loop is CASSSGQLITEAFF. CDR3 bases: TGTGCCAGCAGTTCGGGACAATTAATCACTGAAGCTTTCTTT.

The chain carries TRBV5-1 and TRBJ1-3, with D possibly matching TRBD1 (5 bases). Germline V CDR1 and CDR2: SGHRS, YFSETQ. V was clipped by 1 base and J by 5 bases, with 10 bases between them. The CDR3 extends over 14 amino acids. The CDR3 nucleotides read TGCGCCAGCAGCTTGTCGGGACGAAGAAACACCATATATTTT. This gives the protein CASSLSGRRNTIYF.

The V and J genes are TRBV5-4 and TRBJ2-7, with 8 bases identical to TRBD1. Germline loops: CDR1 SGHNT, CDR2 YYREEE (reference sequence). The V gene end was trimmed by 3 bases and the J gene end by 3 bases; junction bases not matched to a gene: 8. The CDR3 runs 15 residues. The CDR3: CASSSRDRINYEQYF. DNA of the CDR3: TGTGCCAGCAGCTCCCGGGACAGGATAAACTACGAGCAGTACTTC.

V usage is TRBV30 and J usage is TRBJ1-1, with D possibly matching TRBD1 (5 bases). Germline CDR1 reads GTSNPN; CDR2 reads SVGIG (reference sequence). Trimming stripped 5 bases from V and 5 bases from J, with 21 bases between. This CDR3 is built from 15 residues. The CDR3 here is CAWAHGTYLGTEAFF. The CDR3 region has the DNA TGTGCCTGGGCACACGGGACGTATTTGGGTACTGAAGCTTTCTTT.

The rearrangement links TRBV6-4 to TRBJ2-3, with 8 bases fitting TRBD2. This CDR3 is 15 amino acids long. With 3 bases clipped from V and 7 bases from J, the junction kept 9 bases outside the gene matches. Germline CDR1 is MRHNA and CDR2 is SNTAGT. DNA of the CDR3: TGTGCCAGCAGTGAACGCGGGGGGCCCCCGAATACGCAGTATTTT. Translation: CASSERGGPPNTQYF.

As concerns this clone: Mismatch with germline at one junction end may stem from a read error. The rearrangement uses TRBV7-9 and TRBJ1-4; weak D call: TRBD1 (6 bases). This CDR3 spans 14 amino acids. Germline V gives CDR1 SEHNR, CDR2 FQNEAQ (reference sequence). The CDR3 protein is CPSRLGGGSEKLFF. The CDR3 DNA sequence: TGTCCCAGCAGACTAGGGGGGGGATCCGAAAAACTGTTTTTT. Based on the CDR3 plus reference TRBV7-9 and TRBJ1-4, the full variable domain is DTGVSQNPRHKITKRGQNVTFRCDPISEHNRLYWYRQTLGQGPEFLTYFQNEAQLEKSRLLSDRFSAERPKGSFSTLEIQRTEQGDSAMYLCPSRLGGGSEKLFFGSGTQLSVL.